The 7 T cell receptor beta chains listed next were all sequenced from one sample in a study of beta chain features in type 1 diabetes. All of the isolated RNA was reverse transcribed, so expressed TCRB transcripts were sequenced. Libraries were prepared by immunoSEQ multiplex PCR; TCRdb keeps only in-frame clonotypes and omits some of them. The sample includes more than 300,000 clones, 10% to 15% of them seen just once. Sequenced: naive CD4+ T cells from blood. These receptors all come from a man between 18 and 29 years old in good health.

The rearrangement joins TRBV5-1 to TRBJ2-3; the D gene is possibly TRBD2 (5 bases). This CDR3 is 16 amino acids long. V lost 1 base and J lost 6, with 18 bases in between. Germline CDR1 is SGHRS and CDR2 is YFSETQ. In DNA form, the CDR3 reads TGCGCCAGCAGCTTGAACTTCGGACTGCGCGGTGATACGCAGTATTTT. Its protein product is CASSLNFGLRGDTQYF.

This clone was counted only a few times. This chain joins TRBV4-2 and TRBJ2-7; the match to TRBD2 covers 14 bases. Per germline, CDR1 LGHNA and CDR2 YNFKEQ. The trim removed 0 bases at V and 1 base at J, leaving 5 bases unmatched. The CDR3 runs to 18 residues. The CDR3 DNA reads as TGTGCCAGCAGCCAAGAAGGACTAGCGGGGGGTAAATCCTACGAGCAGTACTTC. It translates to CASSQEGLAGGKSYEQYF.

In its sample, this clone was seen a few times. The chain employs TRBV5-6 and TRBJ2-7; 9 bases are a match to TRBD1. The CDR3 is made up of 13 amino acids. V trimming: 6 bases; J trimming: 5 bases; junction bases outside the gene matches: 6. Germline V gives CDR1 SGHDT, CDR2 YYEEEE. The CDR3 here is CASTGTGNNEQYF. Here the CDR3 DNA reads TGTGCCAGCACCGGGACAGGGAACAACGAGCAGTACTTC.

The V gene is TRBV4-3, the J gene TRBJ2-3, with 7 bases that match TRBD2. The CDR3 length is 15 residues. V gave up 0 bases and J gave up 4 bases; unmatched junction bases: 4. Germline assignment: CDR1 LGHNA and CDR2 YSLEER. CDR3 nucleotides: TGCGCCAGCAGCCAAGATCTGGGAGGGTCAGATACGCAGTATTTT. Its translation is CASSQDLGGSDTQYF.

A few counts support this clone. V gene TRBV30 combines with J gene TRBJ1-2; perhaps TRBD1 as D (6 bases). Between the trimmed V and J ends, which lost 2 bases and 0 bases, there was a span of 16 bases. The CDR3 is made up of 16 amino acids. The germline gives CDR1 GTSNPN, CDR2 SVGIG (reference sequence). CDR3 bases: TGTGCCTGGAGTCTGGGGGCAGCAAAATCTAACTATGGCTACACCTTC. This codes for CAWSLGAAKSNYGYTF.

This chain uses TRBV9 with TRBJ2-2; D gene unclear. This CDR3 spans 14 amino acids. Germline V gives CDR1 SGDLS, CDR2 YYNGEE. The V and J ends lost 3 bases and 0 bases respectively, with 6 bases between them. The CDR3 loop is CASSAVANTGELFF. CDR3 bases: TGTGCCAGCAGCGCCGTAGCGAACACCGGGGAGCTGTTTTTT.

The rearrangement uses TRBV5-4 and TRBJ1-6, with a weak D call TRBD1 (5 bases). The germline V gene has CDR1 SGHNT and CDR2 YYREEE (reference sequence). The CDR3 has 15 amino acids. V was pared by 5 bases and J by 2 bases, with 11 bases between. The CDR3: CASRGGETYNSPLHF. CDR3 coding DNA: TGTGCCAGCAGGGGGGGAGAGACCTATAATTCACCCCTCCACTTT.